The present entry profiles one T cell receptor (beta chain) with its context. These data originate in a study of blood T cell repertoires in COVID-19. Study details: PBMCs, B-cell-depleted T cells, or T cells were the source of the cDNA or gDNA that made up the material.

CDR3 length: 15 amino acids. Trimming stripped 5 bases from V and 4 bases from J, with 17 bases between. Per the germline V gene, CDR1 is LNHDA and CDR2 is SQIVND (reference sequence). The study recruited exposed participants who had met a COVID-19 case within 2 weeks before entry. This table comes from immunoSEQ multiplex PCR, and its TCRdb copy is limited to in-frame clones, with some not included. The data hold 350,000 to 400,000 clones, with more than 85% observed a single time. Material for sequencing was PBMCs or T cells enriched from blood (not recorded which). This chain joins TRBV19 and TRBJ1-2; a possible D gene is TRBD1 (5 bases). This sequence was found in a woman aged 40 to 50 who had been exposed to COVID-19. CDR3 bases: TGTGCCAGTAGTCTCCCGACAGAAGCGTCCTATGGCTACACCTTC. This encodes CASSLPTEASYGYTF.